The subject of this entry is one T cell receptor (beta chain). Its antigen is unidentified. Other DNA sequences in this specimen translate into the identical CDR3. The data were produced by immunoSEQ multiplex PCR, yet TCRdb's version contains in-frame clones alone and is incomplete. Among under 30,000 clones listed, 95% to 98% were seen once. The sorted conventional CD4 T cells were gated as CD4+CD127+. This sample stems from a study of B cell selection in AIRE deficiency. Whole-study findings and limits: Shorter CDR3s marked shared Treg sequences, biased toward few non-templated insertions. AIRE-deficient Tconv and Treg repertoires matched healthy donors in TCRBV, CDR3 length, diversity. Only TCRbeta was sequenced; more than 35% of shared healthy Treg sequences appeared in Tconv. Of approximately 4,000 shared Treg TCRbeta sequences, over 25% were healthy-only, approximately 9.7% patient-only.

V gave up 0 bases and J gave up 2 bases, with 5 bases separating them. CDR3 length: 13 residues. Looked up from germline, CDR1 is GTSNPN and CDR2 is SVGIG (reference sequence). The specimen was conventional CD4+ T cells sorted from PBMCs. The clonotype was recovered from a human donor with AIRE deficiency. The chain uses TRBV30 and TRBJ1-5; D gene unclear. In nucleotides, the CDR3 is TGTGCCTGGAGTGTACGGGGCAATCAGCCCCAGCATTTT. Amino acids: CAWSVRGNQPQHF.